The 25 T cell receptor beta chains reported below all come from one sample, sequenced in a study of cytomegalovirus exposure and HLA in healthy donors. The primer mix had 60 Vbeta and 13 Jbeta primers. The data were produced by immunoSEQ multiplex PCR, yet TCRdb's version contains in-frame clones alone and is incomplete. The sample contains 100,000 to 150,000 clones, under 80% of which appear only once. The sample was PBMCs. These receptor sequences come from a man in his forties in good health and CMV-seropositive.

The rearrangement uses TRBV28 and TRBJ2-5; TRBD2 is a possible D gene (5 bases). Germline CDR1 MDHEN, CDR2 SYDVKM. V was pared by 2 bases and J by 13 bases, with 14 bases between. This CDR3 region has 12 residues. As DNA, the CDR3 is TGTGCCAGCAGTTTAAACCGGGGAGTCGGGTACTTC. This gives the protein CASSLNRGVGYF.

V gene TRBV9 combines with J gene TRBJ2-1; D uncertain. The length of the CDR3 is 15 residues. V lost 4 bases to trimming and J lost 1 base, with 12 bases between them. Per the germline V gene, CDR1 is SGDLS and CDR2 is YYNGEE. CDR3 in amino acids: CASSTSGGSYNEQFF. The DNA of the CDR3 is TGTGCCAGCAGCACCTCTGGCGGTTCCTACAATGAGCAGTTCTTC.

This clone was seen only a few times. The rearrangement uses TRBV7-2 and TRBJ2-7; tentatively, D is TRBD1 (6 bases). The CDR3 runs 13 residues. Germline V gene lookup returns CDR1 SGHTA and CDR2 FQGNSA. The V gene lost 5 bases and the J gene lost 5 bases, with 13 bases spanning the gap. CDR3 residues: CASSPRRGNEQYF. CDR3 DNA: TGTGCCAGCAGCCCCCGCAGGGGTAACGAGCAGTACTTC.

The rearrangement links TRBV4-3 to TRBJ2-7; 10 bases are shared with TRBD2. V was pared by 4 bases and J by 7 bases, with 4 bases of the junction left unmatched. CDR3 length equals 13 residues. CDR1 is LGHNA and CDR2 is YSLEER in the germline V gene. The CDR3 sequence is CASSLAGGREQYF. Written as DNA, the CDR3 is TGCGCCAGCAGCCTAGCGGGAGGTAGAGAGCAGTACTTC.

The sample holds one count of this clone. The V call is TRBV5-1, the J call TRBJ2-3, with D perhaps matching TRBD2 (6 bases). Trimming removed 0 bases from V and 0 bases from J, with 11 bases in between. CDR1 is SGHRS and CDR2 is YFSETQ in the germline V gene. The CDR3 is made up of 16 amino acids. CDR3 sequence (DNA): TGCGCCAGCAGCTTGGGTCGCGGGACTAGCACAGATACGCAGTATTTT. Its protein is CASSLGRGTSTDTQYF.

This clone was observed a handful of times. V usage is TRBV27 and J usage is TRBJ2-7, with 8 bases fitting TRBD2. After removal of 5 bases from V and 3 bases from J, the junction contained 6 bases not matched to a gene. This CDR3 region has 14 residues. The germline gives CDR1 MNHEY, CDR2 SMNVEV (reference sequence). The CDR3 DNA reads TGTGCCAGCAGTCATGGGACTAGTTTCTACGAGCAGTACTTC. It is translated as CASSHGTSFYEQYF.

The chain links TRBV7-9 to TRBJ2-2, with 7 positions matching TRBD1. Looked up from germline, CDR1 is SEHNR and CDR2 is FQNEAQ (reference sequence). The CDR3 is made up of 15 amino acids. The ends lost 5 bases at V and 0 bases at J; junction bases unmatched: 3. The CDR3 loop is CASSRDSANTGELFF. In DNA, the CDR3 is TGTGCCAGCAGCCGGGACAGCGCGAACACCGGGGAGCTGTTTTTT.

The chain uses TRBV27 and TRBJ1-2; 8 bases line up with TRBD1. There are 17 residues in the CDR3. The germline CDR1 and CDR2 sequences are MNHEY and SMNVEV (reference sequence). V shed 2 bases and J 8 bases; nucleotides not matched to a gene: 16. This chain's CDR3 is CASSLGGTGVKVYGYTF. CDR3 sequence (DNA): TGTGCCAGCAGTTTAGGAGGGACAGGCGTAAAGGTTTACGGCTACACCTTC.

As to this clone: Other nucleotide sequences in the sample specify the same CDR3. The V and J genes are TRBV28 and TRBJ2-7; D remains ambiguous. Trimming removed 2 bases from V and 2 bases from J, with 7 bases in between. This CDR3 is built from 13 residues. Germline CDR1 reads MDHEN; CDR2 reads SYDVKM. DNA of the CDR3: TGTGCCAGCAGTTTAGGGCGAGCCTACGAGCAGTACTTC. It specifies CASSLGRAYEQYF.

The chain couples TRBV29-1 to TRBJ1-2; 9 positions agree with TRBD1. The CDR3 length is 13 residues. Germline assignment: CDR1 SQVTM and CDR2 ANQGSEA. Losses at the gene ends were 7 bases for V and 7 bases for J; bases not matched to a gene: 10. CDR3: CSGGQGSFGGYTF. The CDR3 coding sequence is TGCAGCGGGGGACAGGGCTCCTTCGGTGGCTACACCTTC.

The DNA of the CDR3 is TGCGCCAGCAGCCTCCCCGGGACAGGGAGCGGCTACACCTTC. Its protein product is CASSLPGTGSGYTF. The chain joins TRBV5-1 to TRBJ1-2; 9 bases are a match to TRBD1. The germline V gene has CDR1 SGHRS and CDR2 YFSETQ. This CDR3 is 14 amino acids long. Trimming at V came to 4 bases and at J to 8 bases, leaving 9 bases not matched to a gene. Based on the CDR3 plus reference TRBV5-1 and TRBJ1-2, the full variable domain is KAGVTQTPRYLIKTRGQQVTLSCSPISGHRSVSWYQQTPGQGLQFLFEYFSETQRNKGNFPGRFSGRQFSNSRSEMNVSTLELGDSALYLCASSLPGTGSGYTFGSGTRLTVV.

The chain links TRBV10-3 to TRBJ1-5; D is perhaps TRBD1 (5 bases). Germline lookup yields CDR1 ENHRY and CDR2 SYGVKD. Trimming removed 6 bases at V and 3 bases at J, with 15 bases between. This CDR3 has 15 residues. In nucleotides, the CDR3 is TGTGCCATCAGCCCCGGAGGAGGGGACAATCAGCCCCAGCATTTT. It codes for CAISPGGGDNQPQHF.

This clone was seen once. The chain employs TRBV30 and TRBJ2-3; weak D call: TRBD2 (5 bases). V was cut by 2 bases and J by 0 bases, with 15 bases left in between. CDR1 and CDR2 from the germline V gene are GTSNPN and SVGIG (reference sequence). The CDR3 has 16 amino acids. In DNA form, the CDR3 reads TGTGCCTGGAGTTCGGAACGGGGAGCTAGCACAGATACGCAGTATTTT. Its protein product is CAWSSERGASTDTQYF.

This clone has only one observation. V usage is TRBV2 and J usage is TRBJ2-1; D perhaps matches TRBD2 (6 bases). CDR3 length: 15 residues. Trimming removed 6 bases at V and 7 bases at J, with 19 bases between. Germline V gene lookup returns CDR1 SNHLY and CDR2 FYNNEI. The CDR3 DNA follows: TGTGCCAGCAGCGCGGGATGGGGGAACCTTAATGAGCAGTTCTTC. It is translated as CASSAGWGNLNEQFF.

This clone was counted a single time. CDR3 protein: CASSLPAGNEQFF. The CDR3 coding sequence is TGTGCCAGCAGCTTACCAGCAGGGAATGAGCAGTTCTTC. The V call is TRBV7-2, the J call TRBJ2-1; a possible D gene is TRBD1 (5 bases). CDR1 SGHTA and CDR2 FQGNSA come from the germline V gene. With 2 bases removed from V and 7 bases from J, the gap between germline ends came to 9 bases. This CDR3 has 13 residues.

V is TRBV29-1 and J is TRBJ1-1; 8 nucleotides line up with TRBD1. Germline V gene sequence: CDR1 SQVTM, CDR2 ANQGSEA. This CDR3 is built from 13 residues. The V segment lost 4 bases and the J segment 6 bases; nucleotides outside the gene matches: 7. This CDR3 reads CSVGGQGMAEAFF. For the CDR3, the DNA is TGCAGCGTTGGAGGACAGGGAATGGCTGAAGCTTTCTTT.

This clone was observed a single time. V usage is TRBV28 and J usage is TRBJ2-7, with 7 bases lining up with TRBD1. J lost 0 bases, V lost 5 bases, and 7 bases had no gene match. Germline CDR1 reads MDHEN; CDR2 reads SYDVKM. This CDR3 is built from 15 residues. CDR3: CASSRTGTASYEQYF. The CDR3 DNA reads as TGTGCCAGCAGTCGTACCGGGACAGCCTCCTACGAGCAGTACTTC. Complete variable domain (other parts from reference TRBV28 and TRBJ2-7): DVKVTQSSRYLVKRTGEKVFLECVQDMDHENMFWYRQDPGLGLRLIYFSYDVKMKEKGDIPEGYSVSREKKERFSLILESASTNQTSMYLCASSRTGTASYEQYFGPGTRLTVT.

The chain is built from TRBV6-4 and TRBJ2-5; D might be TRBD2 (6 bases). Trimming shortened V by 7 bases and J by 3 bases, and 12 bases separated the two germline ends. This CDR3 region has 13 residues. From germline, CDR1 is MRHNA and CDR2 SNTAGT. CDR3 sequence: CASTAGQKETQYF. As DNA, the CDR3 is TGTGCCAGCACTGCGGGGCAGAAAGAGACCCAGTACTTC.

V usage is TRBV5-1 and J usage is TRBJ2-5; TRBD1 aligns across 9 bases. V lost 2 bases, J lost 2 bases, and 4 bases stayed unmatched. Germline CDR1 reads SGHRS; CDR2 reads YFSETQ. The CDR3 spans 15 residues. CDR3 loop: CASSLGQGRQETQYF. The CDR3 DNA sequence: TGCGCCAGCAGCTTAGGACAGGGGAGGCAAGAGACCCAGTACTTC.

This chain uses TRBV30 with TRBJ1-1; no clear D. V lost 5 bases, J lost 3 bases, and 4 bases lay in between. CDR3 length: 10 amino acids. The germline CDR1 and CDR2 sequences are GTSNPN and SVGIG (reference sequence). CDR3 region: CAWSDTEAFF. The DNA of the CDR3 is TGTGCCTGGTCGGACACTGAAGCTTTCTTT. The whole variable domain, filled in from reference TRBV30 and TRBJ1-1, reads SQTIHQWPATLVQPVGSPLSLECTVEGTSNPNLYWYRQAAGRGLQLLFYSVGIGQISSEVPQNLSASRPQDRQFILSSKKLLLSDSGFYLCAWSDTEAFFGQGTRLTVV.

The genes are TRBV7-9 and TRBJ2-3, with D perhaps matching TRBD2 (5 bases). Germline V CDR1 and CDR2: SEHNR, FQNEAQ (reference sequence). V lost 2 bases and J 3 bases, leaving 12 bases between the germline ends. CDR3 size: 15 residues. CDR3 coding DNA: TGTGCCAGCAGCTTACGGGAAGTCAGAACAGATACGCAGTATTTT. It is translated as CASSLREVRTDTQYF.

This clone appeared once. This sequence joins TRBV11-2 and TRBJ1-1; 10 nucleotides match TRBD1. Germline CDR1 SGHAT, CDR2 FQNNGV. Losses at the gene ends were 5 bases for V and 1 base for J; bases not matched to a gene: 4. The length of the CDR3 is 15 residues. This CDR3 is CASSRDRGRNTEAFF. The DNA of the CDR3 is TGTGCCAGCAGCCGTGACAGGGGGCGGAACACTGAAGCTTTCTTT.

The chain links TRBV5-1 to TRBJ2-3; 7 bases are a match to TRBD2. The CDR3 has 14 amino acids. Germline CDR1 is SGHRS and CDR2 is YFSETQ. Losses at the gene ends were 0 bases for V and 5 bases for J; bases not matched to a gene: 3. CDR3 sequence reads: CASSLGLAVDTQYF. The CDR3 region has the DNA TGCGCCAGCAGCTTGGGACTAGCTGTAGATACGCAGTATTTT. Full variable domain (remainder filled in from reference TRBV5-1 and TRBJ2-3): KAGVTQTPRYLIKTRGQQVTLSCSPISGHRSVSWYQQTPGQGLQFLFEYFSETQRNKGNFPGRFSGRQFSNSRSEMNVSTLELGDSALYLCASSLGLAVDTQYFGPGTRLTVL.

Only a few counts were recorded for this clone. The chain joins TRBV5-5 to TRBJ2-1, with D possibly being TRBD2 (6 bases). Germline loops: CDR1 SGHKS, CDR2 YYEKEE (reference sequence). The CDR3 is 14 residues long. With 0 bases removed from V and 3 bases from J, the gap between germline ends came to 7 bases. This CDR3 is CASSLGTIYNEQFF. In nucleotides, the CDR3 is TGTGCCAGCAGCTTGGGGACTATCTACAATGAGCAGTTCTTC.

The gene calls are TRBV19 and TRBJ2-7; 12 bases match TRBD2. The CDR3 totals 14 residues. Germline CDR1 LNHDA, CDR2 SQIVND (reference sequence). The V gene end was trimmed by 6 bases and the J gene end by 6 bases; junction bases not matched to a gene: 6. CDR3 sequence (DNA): TGTGCCAGTAGCAGGACTAGCGGGGTTCTCGAGCAGTACTTC. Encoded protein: CASSRTSGVLEQYF. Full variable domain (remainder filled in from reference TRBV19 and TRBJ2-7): DGGITQSPKYLFRKEGQNVTLSCEQNLNHDAMYWYRQDPGQGLRLIYYSQIVNDFQKGDIAEGYSVSREKKESFPLTVTSAQKNPTAFYLCASSRTSGVLEQYFGPGTRLTVT.